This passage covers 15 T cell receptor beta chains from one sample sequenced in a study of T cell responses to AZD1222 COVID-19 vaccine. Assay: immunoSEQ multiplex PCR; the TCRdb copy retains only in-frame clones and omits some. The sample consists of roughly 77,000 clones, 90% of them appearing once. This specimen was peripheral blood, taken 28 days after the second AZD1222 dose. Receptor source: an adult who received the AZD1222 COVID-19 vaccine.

The CDR3 DNA is TGTGCCAGCAGTTACAGCCGACAGAACATTCAGTACTTC. It codes for CASSYSRQNIQYF. This chain links TRBV6-5 with TRBJ2-4; a possible D gene is TRBD1 (5 bases). V gave up 2 bases and J gave up 7 bases, with 9 bases separating them. The CDR3 covers 13 residues. Germline CDR1 MNHEY, CDR2 SVGAGI.

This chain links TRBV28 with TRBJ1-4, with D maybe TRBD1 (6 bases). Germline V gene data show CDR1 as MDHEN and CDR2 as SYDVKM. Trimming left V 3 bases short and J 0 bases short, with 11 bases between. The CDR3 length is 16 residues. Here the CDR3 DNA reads TGTGCCAGCAGTTTGGACAGCCAGGCAACTAATGAAAAACTGTTTTTT. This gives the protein CASSLDSQATNEKLFF. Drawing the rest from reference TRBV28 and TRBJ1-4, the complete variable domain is DVKVTQSSRYLVKRTGEKVFLECVQDMDHENMFWYRQDPGLGLRLIYFSYDVKMKEKGDIPEGYSVSREKKERFSLILESASTNQTSMYLCASSLDSQATNEKLFFGSGTQLSVL.

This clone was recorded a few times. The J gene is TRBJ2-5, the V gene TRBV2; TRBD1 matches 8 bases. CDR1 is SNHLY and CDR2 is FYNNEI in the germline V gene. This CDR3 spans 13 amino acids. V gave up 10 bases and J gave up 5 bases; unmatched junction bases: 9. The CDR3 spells CATRTGKWETQYF. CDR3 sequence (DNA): TGTGCCACCCGGACAGGGAAGTGGGAGACCCAGTACTTC.

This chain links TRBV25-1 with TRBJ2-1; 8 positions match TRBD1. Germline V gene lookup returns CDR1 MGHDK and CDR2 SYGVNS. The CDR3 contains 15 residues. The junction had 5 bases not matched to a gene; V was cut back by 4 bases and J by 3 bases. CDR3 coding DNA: TGTGCCAGCAGTGCCGGGACAGGTAACTACAATGAGCAGTTCTTC. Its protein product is CASSAGTGNYNEQFF.

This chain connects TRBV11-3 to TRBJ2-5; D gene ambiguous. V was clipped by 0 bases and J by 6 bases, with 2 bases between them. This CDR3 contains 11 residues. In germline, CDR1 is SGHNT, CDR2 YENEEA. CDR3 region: CASSLDKTQYF. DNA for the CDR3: TGTGCCAGCAGCTTAGATAAGACCCAGTACTTC.

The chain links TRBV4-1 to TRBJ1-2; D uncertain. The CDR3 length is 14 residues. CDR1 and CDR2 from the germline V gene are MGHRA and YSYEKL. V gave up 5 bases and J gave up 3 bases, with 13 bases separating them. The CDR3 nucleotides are TGCGCCAGCAGCGTCCGACAAGGCGACTATGGCTACACCTTC. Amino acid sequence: CASSVRQGDYGYTF.

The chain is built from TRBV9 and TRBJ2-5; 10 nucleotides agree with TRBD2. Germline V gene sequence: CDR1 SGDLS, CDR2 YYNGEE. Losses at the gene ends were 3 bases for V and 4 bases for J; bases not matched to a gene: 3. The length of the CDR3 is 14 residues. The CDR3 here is CASSDIAGGETQYF. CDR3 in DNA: TGTGCCAGCAGCGATATAGCGGGAGGAGAGACCCAGTACTTC. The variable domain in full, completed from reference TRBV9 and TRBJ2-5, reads DSGVTQTPKHLITATGQRVTLRCSPRSGDLSVYWYQQSLDQGLQFLIQYYNGEERAKGNILERFSAQQFPDLHSELNLSSLELGDSALYFCASSDIAGGETQYFGPGTRLLVL.

In nucleotides, the CDR3 is TGTGCCAGCAGCTCTAGCGCAGGGATTATCACTGAAGCTTTCTTT. It encodes CASSSSAGIITEAFF. The gene calls are TRBV13 and TRBJ1-1; maybe TRBD1 (5 bases). The CDR3 is 15 residues long. With 4 bases removed from V and 4 bases from J, the gap between germline ends came to 16 bases. Germline V CDR1 and CDR2: PRHDT, FYEKMQ (reference sequence).

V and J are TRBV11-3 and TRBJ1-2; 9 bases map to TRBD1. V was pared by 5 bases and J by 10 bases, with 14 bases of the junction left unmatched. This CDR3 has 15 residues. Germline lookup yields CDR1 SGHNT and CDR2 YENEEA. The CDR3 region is CASSPTTGTGLLYTF. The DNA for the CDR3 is TGTGCCAGCAGCCCCACTACCGGGACAGGGTTGCTCTACACCTTC.

The CDR3 sequence: CASTTTARNTEAFF. The CDR3 region has the DNA TGTGCCAGCACAACAACAGCCAGGAACACTGAAGCTTTCTTT. The chain links TRBV5-4 to TRBJ1-1; no clear D gene. V lost 6 bases and J 1 base, leaving 13 bases between the germline ends. The germline V gene encodes CDR1 SGHNT and CDR2 YYREEE (reference sequence). The CDR3 is 14 amino acids.

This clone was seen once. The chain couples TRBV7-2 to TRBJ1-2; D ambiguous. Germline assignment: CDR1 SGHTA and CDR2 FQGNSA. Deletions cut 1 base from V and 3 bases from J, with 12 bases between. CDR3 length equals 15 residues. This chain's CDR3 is CASSLVRGGDYGYTF. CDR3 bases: TGTGCCAGCAGCTTAGTCCGGGGAGGCGACTATGGCTACACCTTC.

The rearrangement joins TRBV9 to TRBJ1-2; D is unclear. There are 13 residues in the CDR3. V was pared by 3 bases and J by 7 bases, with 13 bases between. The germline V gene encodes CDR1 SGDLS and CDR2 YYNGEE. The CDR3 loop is CASSAAGGPGYTF. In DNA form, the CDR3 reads TGTGCCAGCAGCGCGGCGGGAGGACCTGGCTACACCTTC.

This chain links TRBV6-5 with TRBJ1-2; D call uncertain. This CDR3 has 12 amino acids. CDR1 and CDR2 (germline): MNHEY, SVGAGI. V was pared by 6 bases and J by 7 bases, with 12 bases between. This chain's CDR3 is CASSANRAGYTF. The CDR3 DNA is TGTGCCAGCAGCGCTAACAGAGCTGGCTACACCTTC.

The CDR3: CASSYRGGESEQYF. CDR3 bases: TGTGCCAGCAGTTACCGGGGAGGGGAGAGCGAGCAGTACTTC. The V and J genes are TRBV6-5 and TRBJ2-7; 7 bases are a match to TRBD2. The CDR3 totals 14 residues. V lost 2 bases and J lost 6; bases outside the gene matches: 7. The germline gives CDR1 MNHEY, CDR2 SVGAGI.

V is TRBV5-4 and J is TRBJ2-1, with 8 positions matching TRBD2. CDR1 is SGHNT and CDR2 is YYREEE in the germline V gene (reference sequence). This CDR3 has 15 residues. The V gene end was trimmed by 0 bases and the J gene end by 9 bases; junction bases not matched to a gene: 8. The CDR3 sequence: CASSLDMAGGAEQFF. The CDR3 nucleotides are TGTGCCAGCAGCTTGGACATGGCGGGAGGCGCTGAGCAGTTCTTC.